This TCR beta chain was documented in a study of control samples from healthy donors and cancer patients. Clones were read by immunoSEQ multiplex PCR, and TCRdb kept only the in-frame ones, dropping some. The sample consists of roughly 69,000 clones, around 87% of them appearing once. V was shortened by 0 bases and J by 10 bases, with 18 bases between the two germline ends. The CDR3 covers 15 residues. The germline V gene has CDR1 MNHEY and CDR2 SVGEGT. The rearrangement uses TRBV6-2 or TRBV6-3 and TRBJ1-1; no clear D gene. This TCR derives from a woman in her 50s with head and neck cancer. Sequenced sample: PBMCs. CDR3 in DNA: TGTGCCAGCAGTTACTCGAGGTTGAGGCCAGGAGGAGCTTTCTTT. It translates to CASSYSRLRPGGAFF.